The TCR beta chain described here comes from a study of Ad26.COV2.S vaccination and SARS-CoV-2 variants. The CDR3 length is 13 residues. The V and J ends lost 3 bases and 4 bases, in that order; junction bases with no gene match: 2. The germline V gene encodes CDR1 PRHDT and CDR2 FYEKMQ (reference sequence). Using immunoSEQ multiplex PCR, the repertoire was profiled, and TCRdb retains in-frame clones only, with some absent. The sample records about 350,000 clones, roughly 91% being singletons. Specified treatment: around 19 received Ad26.COV2.S at low or high dose, single or two shots; about 5 received placebo; per-sample allocation not given. Following the first vaccine or placebo injection, samples were taken on day 63.

This chain joins TRBV13 and TRBJ2-5; 7 positions agree with TRBD1. The clonotype was recovered from a person aged 18-65 years who received the Ad26.COV2.S COVID-19 vaccine or a placebo. The material was peripheral blood, obtained in a trial of Ad26.COV2.S vaccine versus placebo. This CDR3 reads CASSLTGPETQYF. CDR3 coding DNA: TGTGCCAGCAGCTTGACAGGGCCAGAGACCCAGTACTTC. The variable domain in full, completed from reference TRBV13 and TRBJ2-5, reads AAGVIQSPRHLIKEKRETATLKCYPIPRHDTVYWYQQGPGQDPQFLISFYEKMQSDKGSIPDRFSAQQFSDYHSELNMSSLELGDSALYFCASSLTGPETQYFGPGTRLLVL.